The 2 T cell receptor beta chains below were found in one sample sequenced in a study of shared clonotypes between healthy human individuals. The data were produced by immunoSEQ multiplex PCR, yet TCRdb's version contains in-frame clones alone and is incomplete. The sample has some 2.1 million clones, 95% seen once. Sample: naive CD4+ T cells sorted from blood. Subset defined: CD45RA+ positively selected. The receptors derive from a man between 18 and 35 years old in good health.

This chain uses TRBV6-5 with TRBJ2-7, with 7 bases matching TRBD2. The CDR3 runs 14 residues. Looked up from germline, CDR1 is MNHEY and CDR2 is SVGAGI. The ends lost 0 bases at V and 9 bases at J; junction bases unmatched: 8. The chain's CDR3 is CASSYSRGRGGQYF. For the CDR3, the DNA is TGTGCCAGCAGTTACTCGCGGGGTCGCGGGGGGCAGTACTTC.

The chain has TRBV2 and TRBJ1-6; D remains unclear. The CDR3 has 14 amino acids. Germline loops: CDR1 SNHLY, CDR2 FYNNEI. Trimming stripped 8 bases from V and 7 bases from J, with 15 bases between. The CDR3 loop is CASGREIGNSPLHF. CDR3 coding DNA: TGTGCCAGCGGTCGGGAGATCGGGAATTCACCCCTCCACTTT.